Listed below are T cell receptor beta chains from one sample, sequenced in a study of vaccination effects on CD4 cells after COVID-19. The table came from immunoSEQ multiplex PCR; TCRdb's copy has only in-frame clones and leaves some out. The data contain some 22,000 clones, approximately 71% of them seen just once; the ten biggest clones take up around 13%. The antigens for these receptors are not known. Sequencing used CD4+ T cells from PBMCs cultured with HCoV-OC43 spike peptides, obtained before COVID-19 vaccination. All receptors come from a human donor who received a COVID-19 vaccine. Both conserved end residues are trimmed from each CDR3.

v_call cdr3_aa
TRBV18 ASSPQGDTQY
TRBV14 ASSPGGRDEGEQY
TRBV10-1 ASSDQNTEAF
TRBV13 ASSSRDRVRNTIY
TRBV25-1 ASSVAGGGTDTQY
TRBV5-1 ASSSLTGNTGELF
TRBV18 ASSPEARGLVRGYT
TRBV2 ASRGLLISGNTIY
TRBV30 ACPTGKGPYEQY
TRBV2 ASSEQRHEQF
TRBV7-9 ASSVQVRDSVGREQF
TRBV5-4 ASSVGGTGNNEQF
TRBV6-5 ASSRKPTVNQPQH
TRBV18 ASSPDRQLEAF
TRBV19 ASSEDRGLQPQH
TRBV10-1 ASSEGTVGNTIY
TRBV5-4 ASSWAGRGYNEQF
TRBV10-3 AIRTSGSLTDTQY
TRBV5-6 ASSSRLGSASEAF
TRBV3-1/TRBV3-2 ASSLGQGAAEQY
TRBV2 ASEPPGLTVDTQY
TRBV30 AWSVTSVEAF
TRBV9 ASSGGTSAASSYNEQF
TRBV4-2 ASSRDGGGGVFYEQY
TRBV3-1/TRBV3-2 ASSPGQGEYQPQH
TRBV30 AWSVRNELTQY
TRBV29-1 SVGRTGLAF
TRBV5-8 ASSLGQSYEQY
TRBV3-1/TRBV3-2 ASSLTIREGLAGGLEYEQY
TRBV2 ASSPNAGRIETQY
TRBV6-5 ASGYERGGETQY
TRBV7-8 ASSDPNRGVGEKLF
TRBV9 ASKVGFGGSYDNEQF
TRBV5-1 ASSLRTPDNSPLH
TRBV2 ASRGTSGRTGELF
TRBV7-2 ASSLGSGVTPYEQY
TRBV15 ATREGSGQTNEKLF
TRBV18 ASSLELGGHEQY
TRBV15 ATSLDSNQPQH
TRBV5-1 ASSLVLAGGQETQY
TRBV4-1 ASSHDRGRRGTEAF
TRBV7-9 ASSLALGDGYT
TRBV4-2 ASSQEKWGFSQPQH
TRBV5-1 ASSLAGEAYNEQF
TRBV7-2 ASSFRGRNSPLH
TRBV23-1 ASPNQLRQGANYGYT
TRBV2 ASRGTGAGNTIY
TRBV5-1 ASSLERGGGNEQF
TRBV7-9 ASSRQGYEKLF
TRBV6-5 ASSYSGQGPYEQY
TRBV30 AWSNSGANVLT
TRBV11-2 ASSPRGSLRTEAF
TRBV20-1 RGGVGTEAF
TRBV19 ASTKKLPGTGNSPLH
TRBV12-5 ASGPGTGVDTQY
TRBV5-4 ASSLSAANTEAF
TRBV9 ASSAGGSGQTGELF